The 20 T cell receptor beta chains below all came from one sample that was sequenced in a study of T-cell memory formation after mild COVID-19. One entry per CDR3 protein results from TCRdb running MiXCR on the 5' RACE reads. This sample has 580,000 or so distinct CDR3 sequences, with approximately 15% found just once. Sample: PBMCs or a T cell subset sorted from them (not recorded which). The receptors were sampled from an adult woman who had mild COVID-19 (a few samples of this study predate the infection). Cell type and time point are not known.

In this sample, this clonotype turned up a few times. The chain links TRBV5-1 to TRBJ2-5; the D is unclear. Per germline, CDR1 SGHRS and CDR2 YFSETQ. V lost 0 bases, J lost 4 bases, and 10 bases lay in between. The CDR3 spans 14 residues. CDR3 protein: CASSLVAWGETQYF. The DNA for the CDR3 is TGCGCCAGCAGCTTGGTGGCCTGGGGAGAGACCCAGTACTTC.

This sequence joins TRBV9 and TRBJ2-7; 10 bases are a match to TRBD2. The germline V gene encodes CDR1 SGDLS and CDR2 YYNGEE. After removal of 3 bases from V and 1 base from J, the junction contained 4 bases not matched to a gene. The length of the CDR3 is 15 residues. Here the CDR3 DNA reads TGTGCCAGCAGCGAGACTAGCGGGCTGTCCTACGAGCAGTACTTC. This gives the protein CASSETSGLSYEQYF.

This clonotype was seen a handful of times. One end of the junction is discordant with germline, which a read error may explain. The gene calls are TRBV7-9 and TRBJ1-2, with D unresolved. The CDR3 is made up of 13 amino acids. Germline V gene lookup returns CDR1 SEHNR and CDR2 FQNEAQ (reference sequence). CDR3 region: CASSVASDYGYTF. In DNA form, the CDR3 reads TGTGCCAGCAGCGTAGCCAGTGACTATGGCTACACCTTC.

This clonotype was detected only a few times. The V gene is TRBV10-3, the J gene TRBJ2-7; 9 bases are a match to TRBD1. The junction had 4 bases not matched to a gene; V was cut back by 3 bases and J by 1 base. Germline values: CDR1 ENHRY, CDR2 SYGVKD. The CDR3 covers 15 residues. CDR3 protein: CAISDPGTGSYEQYF. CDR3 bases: TGTGCCATCAGTGACCCCGGGACAGGGTCCTACGAGCAGTACTTC.

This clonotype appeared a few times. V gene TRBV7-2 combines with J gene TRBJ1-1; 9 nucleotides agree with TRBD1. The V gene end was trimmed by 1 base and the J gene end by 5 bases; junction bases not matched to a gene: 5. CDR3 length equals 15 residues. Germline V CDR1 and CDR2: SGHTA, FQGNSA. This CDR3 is CASSLGGQGRTEAFF. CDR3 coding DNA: TGTGCCAGCAGCTTAGGGGGACAGGGAAGGACTGAAGCTTTCTTT.

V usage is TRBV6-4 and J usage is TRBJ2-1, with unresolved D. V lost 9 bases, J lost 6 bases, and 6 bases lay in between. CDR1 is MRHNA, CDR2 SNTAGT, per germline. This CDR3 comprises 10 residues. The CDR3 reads CARRPNEQFF. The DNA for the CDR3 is TGTGCCAGACGTCCCAATGAGCAGTTCTTC.

This chain's CDR3 is CAISETGNEQFF. CDR3 in DNA: TGTGCCATCAGTGAGACGGGGAATGAGCAGTTCTTC. The rearrangement links TRBV10-3 to TRBJ2-1; tentatively, D is TRBD2 (5 bases). The CDR3 is 12 residues long. With 2 bases removed from V and 7 bases from J, the gap between germline ends came to 6 bases. The germline V gene has CDR1 ENHRY and CDR2 SYGVKD.

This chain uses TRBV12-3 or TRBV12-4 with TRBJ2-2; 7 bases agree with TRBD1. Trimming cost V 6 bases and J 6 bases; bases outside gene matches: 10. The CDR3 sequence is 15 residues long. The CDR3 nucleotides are TGTGCCAGCAGAGAACAGGGGATGTTCGCCGGGGAGCTGTTTTTT. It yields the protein CASREQGMFAGELFF.

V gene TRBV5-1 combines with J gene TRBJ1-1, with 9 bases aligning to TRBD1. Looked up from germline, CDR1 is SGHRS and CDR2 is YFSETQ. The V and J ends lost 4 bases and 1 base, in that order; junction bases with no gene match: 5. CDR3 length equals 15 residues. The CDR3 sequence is CASSGMGQGNTEAFF. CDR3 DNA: TGCGCCAGCAGCGGTATGGGACAGGGGAACACTGAAGCTTTCTTT.

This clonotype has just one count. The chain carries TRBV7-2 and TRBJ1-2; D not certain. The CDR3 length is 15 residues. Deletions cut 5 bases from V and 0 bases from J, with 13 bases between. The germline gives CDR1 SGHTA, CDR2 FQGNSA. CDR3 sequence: CASSPAWGANYGYTF. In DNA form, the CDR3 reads TGTGCCAGCAGCCCCGCTTGGGGAGCTAACTATGGCTACACCTTC.

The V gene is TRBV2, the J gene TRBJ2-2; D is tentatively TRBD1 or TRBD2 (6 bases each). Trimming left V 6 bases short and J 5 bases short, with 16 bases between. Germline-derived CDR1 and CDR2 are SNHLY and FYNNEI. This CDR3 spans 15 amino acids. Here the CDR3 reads CASSQQGRRTGELFF. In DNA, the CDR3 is TGTGCCAGCAGCCAGCAGGGGAGGCGAACCGGGGAGCTGTTTTTT.

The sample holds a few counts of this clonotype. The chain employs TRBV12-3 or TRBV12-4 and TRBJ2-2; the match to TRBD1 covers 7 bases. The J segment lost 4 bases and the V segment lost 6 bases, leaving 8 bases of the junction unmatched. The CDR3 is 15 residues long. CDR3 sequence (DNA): TGTGCCAGCAGCGGGGCAGGGGGAATCACCGGGGAGCTGTTTTTT. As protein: CASSGAGGITGELFF.

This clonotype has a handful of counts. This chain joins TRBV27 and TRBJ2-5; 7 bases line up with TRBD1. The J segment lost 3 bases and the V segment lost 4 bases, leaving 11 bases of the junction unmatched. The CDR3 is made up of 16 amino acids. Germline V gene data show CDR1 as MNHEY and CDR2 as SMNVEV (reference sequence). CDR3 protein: CASSSKAGTDKETQYF. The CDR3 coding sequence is TGTGCCAGCAGTTCAAAAGCCGGGACAGACAAAGAGACCCAGTACTTC.

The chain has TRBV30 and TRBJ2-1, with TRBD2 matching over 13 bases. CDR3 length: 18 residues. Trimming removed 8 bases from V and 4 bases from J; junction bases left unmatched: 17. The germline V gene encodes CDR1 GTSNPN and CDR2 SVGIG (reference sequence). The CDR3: CAADLGRMGLAGYNEQFF. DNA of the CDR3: TGTGCCGCGGACCTGGGACGGATGGGACTAGCGGGGTACAATGAGCAGTTCTTC.

The DNA for the CDR3 is TGTGCCAGCAGTTACTCCCTGGATAACACCGGGGAGCTGTTTTTT. This translates into CASSYSLDNTGELFF. V is TRBV6-6 and J is TRBJ2-2; D not resolved. Germline V gives CDR1 MNHNY, CDR2 SVGAGI (reference sequence). Trimming stripped 0 bases from V and 2 bases from J, with 7 bases between. The CDR3 sequence is 15 residues long.

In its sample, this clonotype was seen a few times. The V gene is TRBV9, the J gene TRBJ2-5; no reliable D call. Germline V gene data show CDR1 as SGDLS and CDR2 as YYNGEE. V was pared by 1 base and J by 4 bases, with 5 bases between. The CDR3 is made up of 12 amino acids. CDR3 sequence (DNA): TGTGCCAGCAGCGTACCCCGAGAGACCCAGTACTTC. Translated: CASSVPRETQYF.

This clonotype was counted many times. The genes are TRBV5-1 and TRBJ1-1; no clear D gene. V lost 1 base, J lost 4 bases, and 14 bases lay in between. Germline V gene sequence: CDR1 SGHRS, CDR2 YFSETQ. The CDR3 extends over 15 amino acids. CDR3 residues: CASSLHVGPSTEAFF. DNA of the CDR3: TGCGCCAGCAGCTTGCACGTCGGGCCCAGCACTGAAGCTTTCTTT.

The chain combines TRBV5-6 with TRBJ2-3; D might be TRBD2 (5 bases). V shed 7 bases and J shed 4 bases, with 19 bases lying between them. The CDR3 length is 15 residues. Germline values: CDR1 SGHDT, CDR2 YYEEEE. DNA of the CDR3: TGTGCCAGCGGCACGACCGGGGAGCTGGCAGATACGCAGTATTTT. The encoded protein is CASGTTGELADTQYF.

The CDR3 region has the DNA TGCGCCAGCAGCCAAGATCAAGGGACAACAGTAGAGACCCAGTACTTC. As protein: CASSQDQGTTVETQYF. The genes are TRBV4-1 and TRBJ2-5; tentative D call: TRBD1 (6 bases). This CDR3 contains 16 residues. With 0 bases removed from V and 4 bases from J, the gap between germline ends came to 15 bases. CDR1 is MGHRA and CDR2 is YSYEKL in the germline V gene.

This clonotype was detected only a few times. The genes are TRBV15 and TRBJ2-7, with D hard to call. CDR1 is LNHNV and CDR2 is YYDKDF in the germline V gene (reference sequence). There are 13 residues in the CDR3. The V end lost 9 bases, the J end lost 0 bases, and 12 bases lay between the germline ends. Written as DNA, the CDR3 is TGTGCCACAAGGAAACGGAGCTCCTACGAGCAGTACTTC. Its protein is CATRKRSSYEQYF.